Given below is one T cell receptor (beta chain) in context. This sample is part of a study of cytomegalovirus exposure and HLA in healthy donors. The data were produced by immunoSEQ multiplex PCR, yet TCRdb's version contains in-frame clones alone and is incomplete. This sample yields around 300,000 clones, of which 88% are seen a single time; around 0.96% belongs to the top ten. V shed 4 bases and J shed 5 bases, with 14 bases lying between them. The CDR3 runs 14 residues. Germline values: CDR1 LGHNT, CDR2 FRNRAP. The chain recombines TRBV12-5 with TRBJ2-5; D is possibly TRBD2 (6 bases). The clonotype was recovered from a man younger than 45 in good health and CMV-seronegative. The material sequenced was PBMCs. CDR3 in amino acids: CASGSSFRGETQYF. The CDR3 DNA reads TGTGCTAGTGGTTCCTCCTTCCGGGGGGAGACCCAGTACTTC.